What follows describes a single T cell receptor (beta chain). Assay used: immunoSEQ multiplex PCR; TCRdb lists only in-frame clones, some missing. The sample holds over 30,000 clones, about 96% seen once. The data stem from a study of circulating and synovial CD4+ cells in juvenile arthritis. Germline CDR1 is GTSNPN and CDR2 is SVGIG (reference sequence). The CDR3 has 12 residues. V lost 5 bases and J 4 bases, leaving 9 bases between the germline ends. The clonotype comes from a human donor with juvenile idiopathic arthritis. Material for sequencing was CD4+ T cells from blood. The rearrangement uses TRBV30 and TRBJ1-3; D might be TRBD1 (5 bases). CDR3 sequence: CAWGQGGNTIYF. DNA of the CDR3: TGTGCCTGGGGGCAGGGCGGAAACACCATATATTTT.